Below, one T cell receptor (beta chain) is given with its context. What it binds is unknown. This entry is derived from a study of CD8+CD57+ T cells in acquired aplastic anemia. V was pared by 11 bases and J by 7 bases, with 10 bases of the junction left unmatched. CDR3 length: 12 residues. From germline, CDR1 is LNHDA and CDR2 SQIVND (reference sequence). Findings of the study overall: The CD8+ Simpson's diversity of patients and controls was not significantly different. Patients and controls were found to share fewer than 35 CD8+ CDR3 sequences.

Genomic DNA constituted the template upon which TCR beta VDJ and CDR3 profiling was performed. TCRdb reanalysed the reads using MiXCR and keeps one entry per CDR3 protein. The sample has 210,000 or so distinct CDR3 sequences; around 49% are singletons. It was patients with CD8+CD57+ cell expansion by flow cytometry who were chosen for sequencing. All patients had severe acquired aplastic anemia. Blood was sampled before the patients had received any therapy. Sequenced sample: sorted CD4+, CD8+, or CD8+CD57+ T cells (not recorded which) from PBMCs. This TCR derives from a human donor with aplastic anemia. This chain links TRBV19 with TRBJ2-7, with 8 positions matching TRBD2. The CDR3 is CASKRGGEEQYF. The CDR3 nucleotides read TGTGCCTCTAAACGGGGGGGGGAAGAGCAGTACTTC. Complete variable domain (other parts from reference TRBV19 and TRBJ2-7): DGGITQSPKYLFRKEGQNVTLSCEQNLNHDAMYWYRQDPGQGLRLIYYSQIVNDFQKGDIAEGYSVSREKKESFPLTVTSAQKNPTAFYLCASKRGGEEQYFGPGTRLTVT.